These T cell receptor beta chains were read from a single sample in a study of T cells in Graves' hyperthyroidism and ophthalmopathy. A single record per CDR3 protein comes from TCRdb applying MiXCR to the multiplex PCR reads. This sample has some 600,000 distinct CDR3 sequences, with around 13% found just once. Material for sequencing was blood. Source of these receptors: a woman aged 25 to 45 with Graves' hyperthyroidism that later progressed to Graves' ophthalmopathy. Both conserved end residues are part of each CDR3. Fields, in order: J gene, V gene, CDR3 protein.

J: TRBJ1-1
V: TRBV10-3
CDR3: CAIRHRANGTEAFF

J: TRBJ2-3
V: TRBV4-1
CDR3: CASSQVDRRDTQYF

J: TRBJ2-1
V: TRBV28
CDR3: CASSLGGRVNEQFF

J: TRBJ2-3
V: TRBV4-1
CDR3: CASSQPPGQGAADTQYF

J: TRBJ2-7
V: TRBV5-4
CDR3: CASSSEDRGYEQYF

J: TRBJ2-7
V: TRBV12-3/TRBV12-4
CDR3: CASSLTSGEQYF

J: TRBJ2-1
V: TRBV19
CDR3: CASSIIYNEQFF

J: TRBJ2-7
V: TRBV2
CDR3: CASSGRRLAGKGYEQYF

J: TRBJ1-1
V: TRBV3-1
CDR3: CASSQVSVMNTEAFF

J: TRBJ1-1
V: TRBV3-1
CDR3: CTSSQDTVEAFF

J: TRBJ2-6
V: TRBV28
CDR3: CASRPDGSGANVPTF

J: TRBJ2-7
V: TRBV5-1
CDR3: CASSSQTGREQYF

J: TRBJ2-5
V: TRBV20-1
CDR3: CSAPTGMKETQYF

J: TRBJ2-2
V: TRBV7-6
CDR3: CASSSIAGYTGELFF

J: TRBJ2-7
V: TRBV28
CDR3: CASSTRDGTYEQYF

J: TRBJ2-5
V: TRBV12-3/TRBV12-4
CDR3: CASTPRQGILKETQYF

J: TRBJ1-5
V: TRBV7-3
CDR3: CASNTQGAMEDQPQHF

J: TRBJ1-2
V: TRBV28
CDR3: CASRDRVYGYTF

J: TRBJ2-7
V: TRBV29-1
CDR3: CSVPGQGSYEQYF

J: TRBJ2-1
V: TRBV27
CDR3: CASSEWGGRPNEQFF

J: TRBJ1-1
V: TRBV6-1
CDR3: CASTLVGGANTEAFF

J: TRBJ2-1
V: TRBV7-9
CDR3: CASLGRAGNEQFF

J: TRBJ2-7
V: TRBV7-2
CDR3: CASSLPPQPVEQYF

J: TRBJ2-4
V: TRBV19
CDR3: CASTPQGKAKNIQYF

J: TRBJ2-3
V: TRBV6-5
CDR3: CASSYSGLATDTQYF

J: TRBJ1-2
V: TRBV10-3
CDR3: CAISGGGDGYTF

J: TRBJ1-1
V: TRBV5-6
CDR3: CASSLVSDRAEAFF

J: TRBJ2-5
V: TRBV7-9
CDR3: CASSPFVEYF

J: TRBJ1-5
V: TRBV7-4
CDR3: CASSLVPGGLGGAREPQHF

J: TRBJ1-1
V: TRBV30
CDR3: CAWNRDGNTEAFF

J: TRBJ2-7
V: TRBV4-1
CDR3: CASSQDRAGLYYEQYF

J: TRBJ2-3
V: TRBV5-1
CDR3: CASSPRTGDTDTQYF

J: TRBJ2-5
V: TRBV20-1
CDR3: CSAYTLGGAQYF

J: TRBJ2-2
V: TRBV6-1
CDR3: CASRTSGSTGELFF

J: TRBJ2-1
V: TRBV28
CDR3: CASSPILAGVFDEQFF

J: .
V: TRBV7-9
CDR3: CASSGSDRGLIQYF

J: TRBJ1-2
V: TRBV30
CDR3: CAWGPTRYTF

J: TRBJ1-2
V: TRBV27
CDR3: CASGSQGPYGYTF

J: TRBJ2-1
V: TRBV29-1
CDR3: CSVGGGDNEQFF

J: TRBJ2-3
V: TRBV19
CDR3: CASSPRGGVNTDTQYF

J: TRBJ2-1
V: TRBV7-6
CDR3: CASSPSGTVYEQFF

J: TRBJ2-3
V: TRBV11-3
CDR3: CASLTSGEDTQYF

J: TRBJ2-3
V: TRBV3-1
CDR3: CASSQERADTQYF

J: TRBJ1-5
V: TRBV24-1
CDR3: CATSEGGAYQPQHF

J: TRBJ2-7
V: TRBV29-1
CDR3: CSVAGDFQAYEQYF

J: TRBJ2-3
V: TRBV6-5
CDR3: CASSYSGLAGGDTQYF

J: TRBJ1-2
V: TRBV3-1
CDR3: CASSQDRVGVGGYTF

J: TRBJ2-7
V: TRBV2
CDR3: CASIAGGASYEQYF

J: TRBJ1-2
V: TRBV18
CDR3: CASSPGAGANYGYTF

J: TRBJ2-3
V: TRBV5-1
CDR3: CASSQIAGGRTDTQYF

J: TRBJ1-5
V: TRBV28
CDR3: CASSLATGIPPNQPQHF

J: TRBJ2-2
V: TRBV3-1
CDR3: CASSPSGGTGNTGELFF

J: TRBJ1-2
V: TRBV27
CDR3: CASSGTGPWGGYTF

J: TRBJ1-1
V: TRBV19
CDR3: CATQQGGKAFF

J: TRBJ2-1
V: TRBV30
CDR3: CAWSSLDEQFF